The clone carrying this T cell receptor beta chain was observed many times. Its antigen is unknown. TCRdb redid the calling of the 5' RACE reads with MiXCR, one entry per CDR3 protein. The table records about 42,000 distinct CDR3 sequences, under 5% of them present only once. Germline V lookup: CDR1 SGDLS, CDR2 YYNGEE. The CDR3 runs to 15 residues. This entry comes from a study of CD8 T cells in ankylosing spondylitis. General study results and limits: The clones that were linked to disease were reported to be significantly enriched in matched synovial fluid samples from ankylosing spondylitis patients. A motif in TCR beta, a set of roughly eight highly homologous variants, appeared characteristic of ankylosing spondylitis blood.

Input material: blood, either unsorted or a sorted T cell fraction (not recorded which). The chain couples TRBV9 to TRBJ2-1; 7 bases map to TRBD1. The TCR sequence derives from a female donor with ankylosing spondylitis or in good health (not recorded which). Here the CDR3 DNA reads TGTGCAATCAGCGTTAACCGGGACAGAGCCAATGAGCAGTTCTTC. It specifies CAISVNRDRANEQFF.